Listed here are 18 T cell receptor beta chains from one sample, sequenced in a study of cytomegalovirus exposure and HLA in healthy donors. Sequenced by immunoSEQ multiplex PCR; TCRdb stores in-frame clones only, minus some. The data show approximately 300,000 clones, roughly 85% seen once. What was sequenced was PBMCs. The receptors were gathered from a woman younger than 35 in good health and CMV-seronegative.

Comments on this clone: This sample also contains other DNA sequences that code for the same CDR3. The chain recombines TRBV6-5 with TRBJ2-7, with D tentatively TRBD2 (5 bases). There are 14 residues in the CDR3. V was cut by 3 bases and J by 1 base, with 10 bases left in between. CDR1 is MNHEY, CDR2 SVGAGI, per germline. The CDR3 DNA reads TGTGCCAGCAGTTATGGGAGAGGGTCCTACGAGCAGTACTTC. Encoded protein: CASSYGRGSYEQYF.

V is TRBV11-1 and J is TRBJ2-7; 13 bases fit TRBD2. The CDR3 runs to 17 residues. V lost 0 bases, J lost 2 bases, and 4 bases stayed unmatched. Germline V gene lookup returns CDR1 SGHAT and CDR2 FQDESV (reference sequence). CDR3 in DNA: TGTGCCAGCAGCTTAGCTCGACTAGCGGGAGGAACCTACGAGCAGTACTTC. Amino acids: CASSLARLAGGTYEQYF.

This chain uses TRBV9 with TRBJ2-2, with 15 bases matching TRBD2. After removal of 4 bases from V and 5 bases from J, the junction contained 9 bases not matched to a gene. This CDR3 region has 18 residues. Per the germline V gene, CDR1 is SGDLS and CDR2 is YYNGEE. The CDR3 region has the DNA TGTGCCAGCAGCCCCGGGACTAGCGGGAGGTATGGTACCGGGGAGCTGTTTTTT. Its protein product is CASSPGTSGRYGTGELFF.

The chain has TRBV10-3 and TRBJ1-4; possibly TRBD1 for D (5 bases). The CDR3 loop spans 15 amino acids. Trimming pared 6 bases from V and 0 bases from J, leaving 11 bases between. The V gene's germline CDR1 is ENHRY and CDR2 SYGVKD. For the CDR3, the DNA is TGTGCCATCAGCCTAGGGGAGGCAACTAATGAAAAACTGTTTTTT. This codes for CAISLGEATNEKLFF.

The chain has TRBV7-2 and TRBJ2-3; possible D gene TRBD2, 6 bases. The V end was cut by 3 bases, the J end by 6 bases, with 13 bases between. The CDR3 length is 14 residues. The germline gives CDR1 SGHTA, CDR2 FQGNSA. The CDR3 here is CASSFDGGLDTQYF. DNA of the CDR3: TGTGCCAGCAGCTTCGACGGGGGACTGGATACGCAGTATTTT.

The chain joins TRBV2 to TRBJ2-7; 7 bases fit TRBD2. Germline trimming cut 1 base from V and 5 bases from J; bases unmatched to any gene: 8. Germline V lookup: CDR1 SNHLY, CDR2 FYNNEI. The CDR3 has 15 amino acids. The CDR3 loop reads CASSEGTGGAHEQYF. DNA for the CDR3: TGTGCCAGCAGTGAAGGAACGGGAGGTGCCCACGAGCAGTACTTC. Supplemented by reference TRBV2 and TRBJ2-7, the full variable domain reads EPEVTQTPSHQVTQMGQEVILRCVPISNHLYFYWYRQILGQKVEFLVSFYNNEISEKSEIFDDQFSVERPDGSNFTLKIRSTKLEDSAMYFCASSEGTGGAHEQYFGPGTRLTVT.

The V gene is TRBV7-9, the J gene TRBJ2-5; D gene unclear. This CDR3 comprises 17 residues. Germline V gives CDR1 SEHNR, CDR2 FQNEAQ (reference sequence). V dropped 5 bases and J dropped 4 bases, with 23 bases sitting between them. The CDR3 sequence: CASSPRSLAILGETQYF. For the CDR3, the DNA is TGTGCCAGCAGCCCCCGCTCGTTAGCAATTTTGGGAGAGACCCAGTACTTC.

This CDR3 reads CAISEKAVVTINEQFF. Written as DNA, the CDR3 is TGTGCCATCAGTGAAAAGGCCGTGGTGACTATCAATGAGCAGTTCTTC. This chain links TRBV10-3 with TRBJ2-1; D perhaps matches TRBD2 (5 bases). CDR1 ENHRY and CDR2 SYGVKD come from the germline V gene. CDR3 length: 16 amino acids. V was pared by 3 bases and J by 6 bases, with 18 bases between.

This rearrangement joins TRBV13 to TRBJ2-1; D gene ambiguous. This CDR3 has 14 residues. V was shortened by 5 bases and J by 8 bases, with 16 bases between the two germline ends. CDR1 and CDR2 from the germline V gene are PRHDT and FYEKMQ (reference sequence). Here the CDR3 reads CASSPAYLGDEQFF. Here the CDR3 DNA reads TGTGCCAGCAGCCCCGCGTATCTTGGTGATGAGCAGTTCTTC.

The chain is built from TRBV29-1 and TRBJ1-2; weak D call: TRBD1 (6 bases). This CDR3 is built from 13 residues. The V end was cut by 6 bases, the J end by 0 bases, with 11 bases between. CDR1 and CDR2 (germline): SQVTM, ANQGSEA. The CDR3 is CSVAGTSNYGYTF. The CDR3 DNA is TGCAGCGTAGCCGGGACATCTAACTATGGCTACACCTTC. Looking up the rest from reference TRBV29-1 and TRBJ1-2 gives the full variable domain: SAVISQKPSRDICQRGTSLTIQCQVDSQVTMMFWYRQQPGQSLTLIATANQGSEATYESGFVIDKFPISRPNLTFSTLTVSNMSPEDSSIYLCSVAGTSNYGYTFGSGTRLTVV.

The rearrangement links TRBV19 to TRBJ1-2; unclear D gene. Germline V gene lookup returns CDR1 LNHDA and CDR2 SQIVND (reference sequence). Between the trimmed V and J ends, which lost 5 bases and 8 bases, there was a span of 24 bases. This CDR3 is built from 16 residues. CDR3 region: CASSARGSGSRRGYTF. The CDR3 region has the DNA TGTGCCAGTAGTGCCCGAGGGTCCGGCAGTCGTCGGGGCTACACCTTC.

The V call is TRBV4-2, the J call TRBJ2-7; tentative D call: TRBD2 (6 bases). This CDR3 has 14 amino acids. Germline V CDR1 and CDR2: LGHNA, YNFKEQ. V was clipped by 4 bases and J by 1 base, with 11 bases between them. Written as DNA, the CDR3 is TGTGCCAGCAGCCTCACCCGGGGGTCCTACGAGCAGTACTTC. Its translation is CASSLTRGSYEQYF.

The genes are TRBV9 and TRBJ1-2; TRBD1 matches at 9 bases. The CDR3 runs to 16 residues. From germline, CDR1 is SGDLS and CDR2 YYNGEE. After removal of 3 bases from V and 2 bases from J, the junction contained 8 bases not matched to a gene. The CDR3 coding sequence is TGTGCCAGCAGCGGAGGGACAGGGAGCACGAACTATGGCTACACCTTC. Translating gives CASSGGTGSTNYGYTF.

The chain employs TRBV18 and TRBJ2-7, with 9 bases identical to TRBD2. Losses at the gene ends were 2 bases for V and 4 bases for J; bases not matched to a gene: 9. Germline lookup yields CDR1 KGHSH and CDR2 LQKENI. The CDR3 sequence is 16 residues long. The CDR3 DNA follows: TGTGCCAGCTCACCATCCGGCGGGAGGGCCTGGTACGAGCAGTACTTC. The encoded protein is CASSPSGGRAWYEQYF.

The chain couples TRBV18 to TRBJ1-4; possibly TRBD1 for D (5 bases). The CDR3 sequence is 15 residues long. Germline loops: CDR1 KGHSH, CDR2 LQKENI. Trimming shortened V by 4 bases and J by 8 bases, and 17 bases separated the two germline ends. CDR3 nucleotide sequence: TGTGCCAGCTCACGGGGGGAAGGTCGGGACGAAAAACTGTTTTTT. This gives the protein CASSRGEGRDEKLFF. Full variable domain (remainder filled in from reference TRBV18 and TRBJ1-4): NAGVMQNPRHLVRRRGQEARLRCSPMKGHSHVYWYRQLPEEGLKFMVYLQKENIIDESGMPKERFSAEFPKEGPSILRIQQVVRGDSAAYFCASSRGEGRDEKLFFGSGTQLSVL.

The chain recombines TRBV29-1 with TRBJ2-1; 7 nucleotides match TRBD2. The trim removed 6 bases at V and 9 bases at J, leaving 5 bases unmatched. The CDR3 is 11 residues long. Germline values: CDR1 SQVTM, CDR2 ANQGSEA. The CDR3, as DNA: TGCAGCGTCGCCCGCGGGGGTGAGCAGTTCTTC. This sequence encodes CSVARGGEQFF.

The genes are TRBV19 and TRBJ1-2, with a weak D call TRBD1 (6 bases). The CDR3 spans 15 residues. V was cut by 8 bases and J by 0 bases, with 16 bases left in between. Looked up from germline, CDR1 is LNHDA and CDR2 is SQIVND (reference sequence). CDR3 in DNA: TGTGCCAGTGCCACCGGGACAACTTCTAACTATGGCTACACCTTC. Its translation: CASATGTTSNYGYTF.

The chain employs TRBV27 and TRBJ2-7, with D perhaps matching TRBD1 (5 bases). This CDR3 is 13 amino acids long. Looked up from germline, CDR1 is MNHEY and CDR2 is SMNVEV (reference sequence). Deletions cut 3 bases from V and 4 bases from J, with 10 bases between. CDR3 DNA: TGTGCCAGCAGTTTCGGCAGGGCTTACGAGCAGTACTTC. This translates into CASSFGRAYEQYF.